This T cell receptor beta chain was retrieved from a study of T cells after posttransplantation cyclophosphamide. The study, taken as a whole, reports: TRB overlap between skin or GI tissue T cells and blood was limited. Donor CD8+ memory clones often dominated recipient blood repertoires at later times. TRB clonality was highly associated with recipient CMV seropositivity and reactivation.

Peripheral blood was collected from the related graft donor on the marrow donation day. The germline V gene encodes CDR1 SGHVS and CDR2 FQNEAQ. V was trimmed by 0 bases and J by 4 bases, leaving 10 bases between them. This CDR3 has 15 residues. With regard to this clone: Its antigen is unknown.

Assay used: immunoSEQ multiplex PCR; TCRdb lists only in-frame clones, some missing. Of around 47,000 clones in the sample, approximately 94% are singletons; the top ten hold 2.9%. The chain couples TRBV7-8 to TRBJ1-5; a weak D match, TRBD1 (5 bases). This sequence was found in a woman aged 25 to 39 in good health and a related stem cell transplant donor. The sample was PBMCs. The CDR3 reads CASSLAGGVNQPQHF. The CDR3 nucleotides read TGTGCCAGCAGCTTAGCCGGGGGGGTAAATCAGCCCCAGCATTTT.